One and the same sample provided the 18 T cell receptor beta chains below, sequenced in a study of lymphopenia after photon versus proton radiotherapy. TCRdb keeps only in-frame clones here, not all; method: immunoSEQ multiplex PCR. The sample records 67,000 or so clones, approximately 87% being singletons. The sequences come from peripheral blood, collected from a patient treated with proton-based radiotherapy. These TCRs come from a man older than 75 with esophageal cancer.

The chain is built from TRBV5-6 and TRBJ2-5; perhaps D is TRBD1 or TRBD2 (5 bases each). Trimming cost V 3 bases and J 1 base, with 19 bases left between them. Per the germline V gene, CDR1 is SGHDT and CDR2 is YYEEEE. CDR3 length equals 17 residues. The CDR3 DNA reads TGTGCCAGCAGCTACGCCGGGGCAATACCGAGCCAAGAGACCCAGTACTTC. Translation: CASSYAGAIPSQETQYF.

V and J are TRBV2 and TRBJ1-2; D gene unclear. CDR3 length: 13 residues. CDR1 and CDR2 from the germline V gene are SNHLY and FYNNEI. V was cut by 2 bases and J by 4 bases, with 8 bases left in between. The CDR3 nucleotides read TGTGCCAGCAGTGAACAGTGGCGCTATGGCTACACCTTC. This translates into CASSEQWRYGYTF.

The V call is TRBV6-5, the J call TRBJ1-5; TRBD1 is a possible D gene (5 bases). CDR3 length: 13 amino acids. CDR1 MNHEY and CDR2 SVGAGI come from the germline V gene. Trimming cost V 5 bases and J 6 bases, with 11 bases left between them. This chain's CDR3 is CASSLSGRQPQHF. CDR3 nucleotides: TGTGCCAGCAGTCTGTCGGGACGTCAGCCCCAGCATTTT.

This clone has just one count. The chain combines TRBV7-3 with TRBJ2-4; D is possibly TRBD2 (6 bases). V dropped 3 bases and J dropped 3 bases, with 12 bases sitting between them. Germline V gene sequence: CDR1 SGHTA, CDR2 FQGTGA. The CDR3 is 15 residues long. Here the CDR3 DNA reads TGTGCCAGCAGCTTGGGAGCCGGGGGCAAAAACATTCAGTACTTC. Residues: CASSLGAGGKNIQYF.

The rearrangement joins TRBV19 to TRBJ2-1; TRBD1 is a possible D gene (6 bases). Deletions cut 2 bases from V and 2 bases from J, with 10 bases between. Germline CDR1 reads LNHDA; CDR2 reads SQIVND (reference sequence). The CDR3 runs to 15 residues. The CDR3 bases are TGTGCCAGTAGTATAACAGGGAGCGCCTACAATGAGCAGTTCTTC. Residues: CASSITGSAYNEQFF.

This chain uses TRBV5-4 with TRBJ2-7; 11 bases agree with TRBD2. CDR1 is SGHNT, CDR2 YYREEE, per germline (reference sequence). This CDR3 has 14 amino acids. V shed 3 bases and J 3 bases; nucleotides not matched to a gene: 2. CDR3 region: CASSSGLAGYEQYF. CDR3 DNA sequence: TGTGCCAGCAGCTCCGGACTAGCGGGCTACGAGCAGTACTTC.

CDR3 nucleotides: TGTGCCAGCAGTGAATTGGGCGGGAGTGGCGGGGAGACCCAGTACTTC. This translates into CASSELGGSGGETQYF. This chain links TRBV6-1 with TRBJ2-5; TRBD2 matches at 7 bases. J gave up 5 bases and V 2 bases, and 11 bases lay outside the gene matches. The germline V gene has CDR1 MNHNS and CDR2 SASEGT. The CDR3 consists of 16 residues.

The V and J genes are TRBV10-3 and TRBJ1-6; D call uncertain. The length of the CDR3 is 12 residues. Trimming pared 10 bases from V and 7 bases from J, leaving 11 bases between. Germline V CDR1 and CDR2: ENHRY, SYGVKD. The CDR3 loop is CATRMGNSPLHF. The CDR3 region has the DNA TGTGCCACAAGGATGGGAAATTCACCCCTCCACTTT.

This clone appeared once. One end of the junction fails to match germline, which may point to a read error. V usage is TRBV7-7 and J usage is TRBJ2-5; 11 bases are a match to TRBD2. Germline CDR1 and CDR2: SSHAT and FNYEAQ (reference sequence). The CDR3 has 16 amino acids. The CDR3 bases are TGTGCTAGCAGCCCAGGGATAGCGGGGGGGCTGGGGACCCAGTACTTC. Its translation: CASSPGIAGGLGTQYF. Together with reference TRBV7-7 and TRBJ2-5, the CDR3 gives the full variable domain: GAGVSQSPRYKVTKRGQDVTLRCDPISSHATLYWYQQALGQGPEFLTYFNYEAQPDKSGLPSDRFSAERPEGSISTLTIQRTEQRDSAMYRCASSPGIAGGLGTQYFGPGTRLLVL.

V usage is TRBV14 and J usage is TRBJ2-7; TRBD1 aligns across 7 bases. This CDR3 is 15 amino acids long. Unmatched junction bases numbered 7, after V lost 4 bases and J lost 1 base. The germline V gene has CDR1 SGHDN and CDR2 FVKESK. The DNA for the CDR3 is TGTGCCAGCAGCCTTGGGACAGCCCCTTCCTACGAGCAGTACTTC. This translates into CASSLGTAPSYEQYF.

The chain carries TRBV9 and TRBJ2-1, with D perhaps matching TRBD2 (7 bases). In germline, CDR1 is SGDLS, CDR2 YYNGEE. The V and J ends lost 3 bases and 4 bases respectively, with 14 bases between them. The CDR3 sequence is 15 residues long. CDR3 sequence reads: CASSERGGPYNEQFF. For the CDR3, the DNA is TGTGCCAGCAGCGAAAGGGGGGGGCCGTACAATGAGCAGTTCTTC. The whole variable domain, filled in from reference TRBV9 and TRBJ2-1, reads DSGVTQTPKHLITATGQRVTLRCSPRSGDLSVYWYQQSLDQGLQFLIQYYNGEERAKGNILERFSAQQFPDLHSELNLSSLELGDSALYFCASSERGGPYNEQFFGPGTRLTVL.

This chain links TRBV4-3 with TRBJ2-3; a weak D match, TRBD2 (7 bases). With 4 bases removed from V and 6 bases from J, the gap between germline ends came to 17 bases. The CDR3 totals 15 residues. In germline, CDR1 is LGHNA, CDR2 YSLEER. CDR3 nucleotides: TGCGCCAGCAGCCCGTTAGGGGGGGCCCTCGATACGCAGTATTTT. It yields the protein CASSPLGGALDTQYF.

V and J are TRBV7-2 and TRBJ2-5; D ambiguous. The V end lost 1 base, the J end lost 1 base, and 7 bases lay between the germline ends. Germline loops: CDR1 SGHTA, CDR2 FQGNSA. CDR3 length: 14 amino acids. CDR3 DNA: TGTGCCAGCAGCTTAGGTGGCAGCCAAGAGACCCAGTACTTC. The encoded protein is CASSLGGSQETQYF.

The rearrangement uses TRBV9 and TRBJ2-7, with D unresolved. V gave up 0 bases and J gave up 2 bases, with 12 bases separating them. Germline V gene sequence: CDR1 SGDLS, CDR2 YYNGEE. CDR3 size: 15 residues. The CDR3 protein is CASSVGGTAAYEQYF. CDR3 DNA: TGTGCCAGCAGCGTAGGGGGTACGGCTGCCTACGAGCAGTACTTC. The complete variable domain, with remaining parts taken from reference TRBV9 and TRBJ2-7, reads DSGVTQTPKHLITATGQRVTLRCSPRSGDLSVYWYQQSLDQGLQFLIQYYNGEERAKGNILERFSAQQFPDLHSELNLSSLELGDSALYFCASSVGGTAAYEQYFGPGTRLTVT.

This chain joins TRBV6-4 and TRBJ1-1; no clear D gene. The CDR3 totals 13 residues. Germline assignment: CDR1 MRHNA and CDR2 SNTAGT. Trimming cost V 4 bases and J 1 base, with 7 bases left between them. CDR3 bases: TGTGCCAGCAGTGCGCAGGCGAACACTGAAGCTTTCTTT. Protein product: CASSAQANTEAFF.

The chain recombines TRBV4-3 with TRBJ2-3; D is possibly TRBD2 (6 bases). Germline CDR1 reads LGHNA; CDR2 reads YSLEER. Trimming took 4 bases from V and 1 from J, leaving 12 bases between them. This CDR3 contains 15 residues. The CDR3, as DNA: TGCGCCAGCAGCCTTTCAGGGACTGGCACAGATACGCAGTATTTT. Protein: CASSLSGTGTDTQYF.

The genes are TRBV19 and TRBJ1-5; 8 positions match TRBD1. Looked up from germline, CDR1 is LNHDA and CDR2 is SQIVND (reference sequence). V shed 6 bases and J 7 bases; nucleotides not matched to a gene: 5. The CDR3 has 13 amino acids. The CDR3 DNA is TGTGCCAGTAGGCGGACAGGGCAACAGCCCCAGCATTTT. Its protein product is CASRRTGQQPQHF.

The CDR3 here is CASSFGDTEAFF. CDR3 bases: TGTGCCAGCAGCTTCGGGGACACTGAAGCTTTCTTT. This chain links TRBV7-9 with TRBJ1-1; unclear D gene. The CDR3 totals 12 residues. CDR1 SEHNR and CDR2 FQNEAQ come from the germline V gene (reference sequence). Trimming pared 3 bases from V and 3 bases from J, leaving 5 bases between.